The 15 T cell receptor beta chains below were found in one sample sequenced in a study of human T cells and chemical hapten exposure listed by TCRdb under 2021. The sample's time point label is to be understood as: patch test 1, 2 weeks after DPC sensitization. According to the study, the label for this sample's treatment or condition signals: therapeutic diphenylcyclopropenone sensitization with weekly scalp DPC. Library generation was performed with RACE. Instrument used: NextSeq 500. Using fastp at Q25 and MiXCR, TCRdb reprocessed the public reads and kept productive beta chains. Each CDR3 protein gets just one entry, which takes the most common genes and DNA from the rows behind it. This sample lists around 99,000 distinct CDR3 sequences; around an eighth were detected once. Clones ranked in the top ten supply roughly 2.1% of the sample. The specimen comprised whole blood, sampled in connection with sensitization to the hapten diphenylcyclopropenone (DPC). These receptors were taken from a woman aged 35 to 49 with alopecia areata. Some clones in this sample may be carry-over from other donors' samples.

The V and J genes are TRBV24-1 and TRBJ2-5; no clear D gene. The CDR3 consists of 12 residues. The V gene's germline CDR1 is KGHDR and CDR2 SFDVKD. V dropped 1 base and J dropped 3 bases, with 2 bases sitting between them. CDR3 DNA sequence: TGTGCCACCAGTGATTTAAAAGAGACCCAGTACTTC. Its translation: CATSDLKETQYF.

The V call is TRBV7-2, the J call TRBJ1-1, with a weak D call TRBD1 (5 bases). The CDR3 spans 12 residues. Germline assignment: CDR1 SGHTA and CDR2 FQGNSA. Trimming removed 5 bases from V and 12 bases from J, with 16 bases in between. CDR3 protein: CASSQAGGSTFF. DNA of the CDR3: TGTGCCAGCAGCCAAGCTGGGGGGTCGACTTTCTTT.

This CDR3 reads CASSQALLGTDTQYF. CDR3 nucleotide sequence: TGTGCCAGCAGCCAGGCGCTCCTTGGGACAGATACGCAGTATTTT. The chain employs TRBV28 and TRBJ2-3; D gene ambiguous. This CDR3 contains 15 residues. V gave up 6 bases and J gave up 3 bases, with 16 bases separating them. Per germline, CDR1 MDHEN and CDR2 SYDVKM.

This chain links TRBV6-2 or TRBV6-3 with TRBJ2-7; the D gene is possibly TRBD2 (6 bases). The CDR3 loop spans 11 amino acids. Germline assignment: CDR1 MNHEY and CDR2 SVGEGT. Trimming left V 8 bases short and J 6 bases short, with 11 bases between. The CDR3 DNA follows: TGTGCCAGCGGGAGGACCCGCGAGCAGTACTTC. Translating it yields CASGRTREQYF.

The chain employs TRBV19 and TRBJ2-3; possibly TRBD2 for D (6 bases). V lost 4 bases and J lost 2, with 13 bases in between. This CDR3 is 15 amino acids long. Germline CDR1 and CDR2: LNHDA and SQIVND (reference sequence). The CDR3 DNA reads as TGTGCCAGTAGTACTCCGGGACTCACCACAGATACGCAGTATTTT. This gives the protein CASSTPGLTTDTQYF.

This clonotype occurred a few times. This chain uses TRBV12-5 with TRBJ2-2, with 7 bases lining up with TRBD1. V was pared by 7 bases and J by 6 bases, with 8 bases of the junction left unmatched. Germline values: CDR1 LGHNT, CDR2 FRNRAP. The CDR3 is 14 amino acids. The DNA for the CDR3 is TGTGCTAGTGCCAACCGGGACAGCTCCGGGGAGCTGTTTTTT. This translates into CASANRDSSGELFF.

V is TRBV7-2 and J is TRBJ2-7; 10 bases agree with TRBD2. The CDR3 spans 17 residues. Trimming removed 5 bases from V and 2 bases from J; junction bases left unmatched: 12. Per the germline V gene, CDR1 is SGHTA and CDR2 is FQGNSA. CDR3 amino acids: CASSAPPGTSATYEQYF. Written as DNA, the CDR3 is TGTGCCAGCAGCGCGCCCCCCGGGACTAGCGCCACCTACGAGCAGTACTTC.

This clonotype was counted only a few times. J is TRBJ2-3 and V is TRBV6-6; D remains unclear. Germline lookup yields CDR1 MNHNY and CDR2 SVGAGI (reference sequence). This CDR3 has 16 residues. Trimming took off 3 bases at V and 2 bases at J, with 15 bases between the two ends. CDR3 amino acids: CASSYPPDVNTDTQYF. Written as DNA, the CDR3 is TGTGCCAGCAGTTATCCCCCAGACGTCAACACAGATACGCAGTATTTT.

In its sample, this clonotype was seen a few times. The chain employs TRBV19 and TRBJ2-4, with 10 positions matching TRBD1. Trimming took 9 bases from V and 0 from J; bases not matched to a gene: 5. Germline values: CDR1 LNHDA, CDR2 SQIVND (reference sequence). The CDR3 loop spans 15 amino acids. In DNA form, the CDR3 reads TGTGCCAGCGCGACAGGGGGCCTAGCCAAAAACATTCAGTACTTC. This sequence encodes CASATGGLAKNIQYF.

This clonotype was counted a few times. The chain employs TRBV7-2 and TRBJ2-4; either TRBD1 or TRBD2 may fit D (5 bases each). CDR1 SGHTA and CDR2 FQGNSA come from the germline V gene. Trimming removed 1 base at V and 14 bases at J, with 15 bases between. This CDR3 region has 13 residues. CDR3 DNA sequence: TGTGCCAGCAGCTTAGGGGGGACCGAGCCCGAGTACTTC. Encoded protein: CASSLGGTEPEYF.

The CDR3 sequence is CASSQESPGNEQFF. The CDR3 coding sequence is TGTGCCAGCAGCCAAGAATCCCCGGGGAATGAGCAGTTCTTC. The V gene is TRBV3-1, the J gene TRBJ2-1; possibly TRBD2 for D (5 bases). CDR3 length: 14 amino acids. Per germline, CDR1 LGHDT and CDR2 YNNKEL (reference sequence). Trimming removed 0 bases from V and 7 bases from J, with 10 bases in between.

In this sample, this clonotype turned up many times. CDR3 nucleotides: TGTGCCAGCAGCTCCTCCCGGACTAGCGGGAGGGAGCAGTTCTTC. This translates into CASSSSRTSGREQFF. V is TRBV28 and J is TRBJ2-1; 14 bases fit TRBD2. V shed 6 bases, J shed 10 bases, and the junction held 8 bases outside the gene matches. The V gene's germline CDR1 is MDHEN and CDR2 SYDVKM. The CDR3 has 15 residues.

This chain uses TRBV7-2 with TRBJ2-1; the D gene is possibly TRBD2 (6 bases). This CDR3 has 16 amino acids. CDR1 and CDR2 (germline): SGHTA, FQGNSA. V lost 4 bases to trimming and J lost 4 bases, with 17 bases between them. CDR3 sequence: CASSYSGADLYNEQFF. The DNA for the CDR3 is TGTGCCAGCAGCTATAGCGGAGCAGACCTTTACAATGAGCAGTTCTTC. The complete variable domain, with remaining parts taken from reference TRBV7-2 and TRBJ2-1, reads GAGVSQSPSNKVTEKGKDVELRCDPISGHTALYWYRQSLGQGLEFLIYFQGNSAPDKSGLPSDRFSAERTGGSVSTLTIQRTQQEDSAVYLCASSYSGADLYNEQFFGPGTRLTVL.

CDR3 sequence (DNA): TGTGCCAGTTGGCGGAGGGACACCGGGGAGCTGTTTTTT. This codes for CASWRRDTGELFF. This rearrangement joins TRBV19 to TRBJ2-2; tentatively, D is TRBD2 (6 bases). Germline lookup yields CDR1 LNHDA and CDR2 SQIVND (reference sequence). Trimming pared 8 bases from V and 3 bases from J, leaving 10 bases between. This CDR3 region has 13 residues.

Many counts were recorded for this clonotype. The chain employs TRBV6-1 and TRBJ2-3, with D tentatively TRBD2 (5 bases). V dropped 7 bases and J dropped 5 bases, with 13 bases sitting between them. This CDR3 is 13 amino acids long. The germline gives CDR1 MNHNS, CDR2 SASEGT. The CDR3 region is CASNEGVRDTQYF. In DNA form, the CDR3 reads TGTGCCAGCAACGAGGGAGTTAGAGATACGCAGTATTTT.